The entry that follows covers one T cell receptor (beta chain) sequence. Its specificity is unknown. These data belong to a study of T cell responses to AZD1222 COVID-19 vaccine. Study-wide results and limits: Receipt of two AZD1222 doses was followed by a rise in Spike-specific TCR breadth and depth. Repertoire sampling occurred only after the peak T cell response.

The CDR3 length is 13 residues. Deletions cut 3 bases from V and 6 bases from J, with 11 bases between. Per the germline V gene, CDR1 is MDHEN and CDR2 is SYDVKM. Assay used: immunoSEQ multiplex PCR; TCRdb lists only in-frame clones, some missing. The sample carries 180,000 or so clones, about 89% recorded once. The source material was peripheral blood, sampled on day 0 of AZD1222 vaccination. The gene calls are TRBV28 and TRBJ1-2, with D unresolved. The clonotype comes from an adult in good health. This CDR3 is CASSFPPSHGYTF. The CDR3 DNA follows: TGTGCCAGCAGTTTCCCGCCGAGCCATGGCTACACCTTC.